This is a list of T cell receptor beta chains from one sample in a study of blood T cell repertoires in COVID-19. Repertoires were generated with immunoSEQ multiplex PCR, while TCRdb's copy carries only in-frame clones and drops some. The sample includes fewer than 150,000 clones, around 80% of them seen just once. What was sequenced was peripheral blood. The source of these receptors is a human donor in a cohort sampled during active COVID-19. Both conserved end residues are part of each CDR3. The D gene is left open where the match is weak. A clone size is listed for some rows: how often the clone was seen (once, few, many), or a class if it is expanded.

len | j_gene | v_gene | d_gene | abundance | CDR3aa | CDR3nt
16 | TRBJ2-5 | TRBV4-3 | NA | NA | CASSSHADSTQETQYF | TGCGCCAGCAGCTCCCACGCCGACAGCACCCAAGAGACCCAGTACTTC
16 | TRBJ1-5 | TRBV6-2/TRBV6-3 | NA | NA | CASSRDGQLSNQPQHF | TGTGCCAGCAGCCGCGATGGACAGCTTAGCAATCAGCCCCAGCATTTT
16 | TRBJ2-5 | TRBV19 | TRBD2 | NA | CASSPFPSGGQETQYF | TGTGCCAGTAGTCCCTTCCCCAGCGGGGGACAAGAGACCCAGTACTTC
14 | TRBJ2-5 | TRBV29-1 | TRBD2 | once | CSVGGGRGQETQYF | TGCAGCGTTGGGGGAGGGCGGGGACAAGAGACCCAGTACTTC
13 | TRBJ2-4 | TRBV19 | NA | NA | CASSGSGLHIQYF | TGTGCCAGTAGTGGGTCAGGACTTCACATTCAGTACTTC
15 | TRBJ2-1 | TRBV4-1 | TRBD2 | few | CASSLLGGGKDEQFF | TGCGCCAGCAGCCTATTAGGCGGGGGTAAGGATGAGCAGTTCTTC
15 | TRBJ1-1 | TRBV6-5 | TRBD1 | NA | CASRRRTGGDTEAFF | TGTGCCAGCAGACGCCGGACAGGGGGGGACACTGAAGCTTTCTTT
13 | TRBJ1-1 | TRBV7-2 | TRBD1 | NA | CASSMTGDTEAFF | TGTGCCAGCAGCATGACAGGGGATACTGAAGCTTTCTTT
13 | TRBJ1-2 | TRBV30 | TRBD1 | few | CAWNFRGRGGYTF | TGTGCCTGGAATTTCAGGGGGCGCGGTGGCTACACCTTC
15 | TRBJ1-2 | TRBV4-2 | TRBD1 | NA | CASSQMTGDLYGYTF | TGTGCCAGCAGCCAAATGACAGGGGATCTATATGGCTACACCTTC
14 | TRBJ2-3 | TRBV6-7 | NA | NA | CASSGGNGLDTQYF | TGTGCCAGCAGTGGGGGCAACGGGTTGGATACGCAGTATTTT
16 | TRBJ2-1 | TRBV28 | TRBD2 | NA | CASSLGGLASRNEQFF | TGTGCCAGCAGTTTGGGGGGACTAGCGAGTAGAAATGAGCAGTTCTTC
14 | TRBJ2-2 | TRBV7-7 | NA | NA | CASSPQPGGGELFF | TGTGCTAGCAGCCCACAACCCGGAGGAGGGGAGCTGTTTTTT
13 | TRBJ2-2 | TRBV11-3 | NA | NA | CASGADYTGELFF | TGTGCCAGCGGGGCAGATTACACCGGGGAGCTGTTTTTT
14 | TRBJ1-2 | TRBV2 | NA | NA | CASRSLTGNYGYTF | TGTGCCAGCAGGTCTCTTACAGGGAACTATGGCTACACCTTC
13 | TRBJ2-1 | TRBV9 | NA | NA | CASSVLQGNEQFF | TGTGCCAGCAGCGTCCTACAGGGAAATGAGCAGTTCTTC
13 | TRBJ2-5 | TRBV11-2 | NA | NA | CASSLEGGGTQYF | TGTGCCAGCAGCTTAGAAGGAGGCGGGACCCAGTACTTC
12 | TRBJ2-5 | TRBV11-1 | NA | NA | CASSLARETQYF | TGTGCCAGCAGTTTAGCCCGGGAGACCCAGTACTTC
14 | TRBJ1-2 | TRBV9 | TRBD1 | NA | CASSVTTGDYGYTF | TGTGCCAGCAGCGTAACGACAGGGGACTATGGCTACACCTTC
14 | TRBJ1-1 | TRBV7-2 | NA | NA | CASSFRGKNTEAFF | TGTGCCAGCAGTTTCAGGGGAAAGAACACTGAAGCTTTCTTT
15 | TRBJ1-2 | TRBV4-3 | TRBD1 | NA | CASSLAGQGNYGYTF | TGCGCCAGCAGCCTCGCGGGACAGGGGAACTATGGCTACACCTTC
14 | TRBJ2-1 | TRBV9 | NA | NA | CASSQDLGYNEQFF | TGTGCCAGCAGCCAGGACTTAGGTTACAATGAGCAGTTCTTC
14 | TRBJ2-7 | TRBV28 | NA | NA | CASKPQQETYEQYF | TGTGCCAGCAAACCCCAACAGGAGACCTACGAGCAGTACTTC
13 | TRBJ2-3 | TRBV4-3 | NA | NA | CASSQEGGARKYF | TGCGCCAGCAGCCAAGAAGGAGGGGCCAGGAAGTATTTT
15 | TRBJ2-3 | TRBV3-1/TRBV3-2 | TRBD1 | NA | CASSQLGQGPDTQYF | TGTGCCAGCAGCCAGTTGGGACAGGGACCAGATACGCAGTATTTT
17 | TRBJ2-7 | TRBV30 | TRBD2 | NA | CAWTVAGKRGRSYEQYF | TGTGCCTGGACAGTAGCGGGAAAGCGCGGAAGGTCCTACGAGCAGTACTTC
15 | TRBJ2-7 | TRBV20-1 | NA | NA | CSASSDTAHDYEQYF | TGCAGTGCTAGTTCGGATACAGCCCACGACTACGAGCAGTACTTC
15 | TRBJ2-7 | TRBV4-1 | NA | NA | CASSQTQGSGYEQYF | TGCGCCAGCAGCCAGACCCAGGGGTCCGGCTACGAGCAGTACTTC
15 | TRBJ2-7 | TRBV28 | NA | NA | CASSFTAGATYEQYF | TGTGCCAGCAGTTTTACGGCAGGGGCGACCTACGAGCAGTACTTC
15 | TRBJ1-2 | TRBV28 | NA | NA | CASSLRGVGLYGYTF | TGTGCCAGCAGTTTACGCGGGGTGGGGCTCTATGGCTACACCTTC
14 | TRBJ2-7 | TRBV10-3 | TRBD1 | NA | CATYPGTGNNEQYF | TGTGCCACTTACCCCGGGACAGGGAATAACGAGCAGTACTTC
15 | TRBJ1-2 | TRBV7-2 | NA | NA | CASSLARRSSYGYTF | TGTGCCAGCAGCTTAGCCAGGCGTTCGAGCTATGGCTACACCTTC
18 | TRBJ1-4 | TRBV7-2 | TRBD1 | NA | CASSLVGQGARTNEKLFF | TGTGCCAGCAGCTTAGTGGGACAGGGGGCGCGAACTAATGAAAAACTGTTTTTT
14 | TRBJ2-5 | TRBV9 | NA | NA | CASSAQGNQETQYF | TGTGCCAGCAGCGCTCAGGGGAATCAAGAGACCCAGTACTTC
13 | TRBJ2-7 | TRBV5-4 | NA | NA | CASSLEAGNEQYF | TGTGCCAGCAGCTTGGAGGCAGGGAACGAGCAGTACTTC
15 | TRBJ1-6 | TRBV11-2 | NA | NA | CASSLGQSYNSPLHF | TGTGCCAGCAGCTTGGGACAATCCTATAATTCACCCCTCCACTTT
15 | TRBJ2-5 | TRBV9 | NA | NA | CASSVQGIRQETQYF | TGTGCCAGCAGCGTACAGGGGATCCGCCAAGAGACCCAGTACTTC
17 | TRBJ2-3 | TRBV4-1 | TRBD2 | NA | CASSPYRTSGSQDTQYF | TGCGCCAGCAGCCCGTACCGGACTAGCGGGAGCCAAGATACGCAGTATTTT
12 | TRBJ2-5 | TRBV6-2/TRBV6-3 | NA | NA | CASSYTQETQYF | TGTGCCAGCAGTTACACTCAAGAGACCCAGTACTTC
14 | TRBJ1-2 | TRBV9 | NA | once | CASSVSQGAYGYTF | TGTGCCAGCAGCGTCTCACAGGGAGCCTATGGCTACACCTTC
14 | TRBJ1-4 | TRBV4-3 | TRBD1 | NA | CASSPGQGGEKLFF | TGCGCCAGCAGCCCCGGACAGGGTGGGGAAAAACTGTTTTTT
14 | TRBJ2-3 | TRBV6-5 | TRBD2 | NA | CASSRLAGVDTQYF | TGTGCCAGCAGTAGACTAGCGGGGGTGGATACGCAGTATTTT
14 | TRBJ2-2 | TRBV9 | NA | NA | CASSADPGTGELFF | TGTGCCAGCAGCGCAGATCCAGGGACCGGGGAGCTGTTTTTT
16 | TRBJ1-2 | TRBV7-9 | TRBD1 | NA | CASSPGQGATSYGYTF | TGTGCCAGCAGTCCGGGACAGGGGGCTACCTCCTATGGCTACACCTTC
16 | TRBJ1-5 | TRBV30 | NA | once | CAWSVYGREYNQPQHF | TGTGCCTGGAGTGTATACGGCAGGGAATACAATCAGCCCCAGCATTTT
13 | TRBJ2-3 | TRBV19 | NA | NA | CASSIDRGDTQYF | TGTGCCAGTAGTATAGATCGGGGAGATACGCAGTATTTT
15 | TRBJ2-7 | TRBV5-1 | TRBD1 | NA | CASSTTGGRSYEQYF | TGCGCCAGCAGCACCACAGGGGGTCGAAGCTACGAGCAGTACTTC
14 | TRBJ1-2 | TRBV18 | NA | NA | CASSPGQGMYGYTF | TGTGCCAGCTCACCAGGGCAGGGAATGTATGGCTACACCTTC
14 | TRBJ1-5 | TRBV19 | NA | NA | CASSPRTGRQPQHF | TGTGCCAGTAGTCCCCGCACAGGGCGTCAGCCCCAGCATTTT
16 | TRBJ1-1 | TRBV4-3 | TRBD1 | NA | CASSQDRGLMNTEAFF | TGCGCCAGCAGCCAAGACAGGGGGCTCATGAACACTGAAGCTTTCTTT